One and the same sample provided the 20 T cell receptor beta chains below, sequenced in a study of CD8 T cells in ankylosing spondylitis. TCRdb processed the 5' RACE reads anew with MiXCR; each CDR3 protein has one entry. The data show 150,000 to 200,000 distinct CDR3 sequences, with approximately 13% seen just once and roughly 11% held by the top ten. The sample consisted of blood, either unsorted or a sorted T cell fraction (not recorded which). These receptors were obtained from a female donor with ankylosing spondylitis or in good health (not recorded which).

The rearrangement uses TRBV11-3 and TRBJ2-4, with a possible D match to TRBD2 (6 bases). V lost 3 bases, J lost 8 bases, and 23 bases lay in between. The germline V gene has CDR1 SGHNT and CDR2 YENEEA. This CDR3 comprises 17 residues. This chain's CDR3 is CASSLDERVRGSDIQYF. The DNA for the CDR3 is TGTGCCAGCAGCTTGGACGAGAGAGTGCGGGGATCGGACATTCAGTACTTC.

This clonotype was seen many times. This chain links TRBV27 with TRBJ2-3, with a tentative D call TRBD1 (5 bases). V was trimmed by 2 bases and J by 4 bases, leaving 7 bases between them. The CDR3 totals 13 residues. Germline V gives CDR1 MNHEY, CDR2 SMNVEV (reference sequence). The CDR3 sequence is CASSLVGADTQYF. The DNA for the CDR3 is TGTGCCAGCAGTTTAGTAGGGGCAGATACGCAGTATTTT.

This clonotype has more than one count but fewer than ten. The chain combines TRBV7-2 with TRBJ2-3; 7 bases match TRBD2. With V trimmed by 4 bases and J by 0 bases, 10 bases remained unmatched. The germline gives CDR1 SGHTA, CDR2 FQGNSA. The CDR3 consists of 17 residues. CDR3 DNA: TGTGCCAGCAGCTACACATCTAGCGGAGCCAGCACAGATACGCAGTATTTT. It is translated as CASSYTSSGASTDTQYF.

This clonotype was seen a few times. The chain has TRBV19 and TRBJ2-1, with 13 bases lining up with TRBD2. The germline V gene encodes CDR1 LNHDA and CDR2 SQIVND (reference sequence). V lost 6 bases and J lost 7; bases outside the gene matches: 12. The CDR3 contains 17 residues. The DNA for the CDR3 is TGTGCCAGTAGGATGACCTCGGGACTAGCGGGAAGGAATGAGCAGTTCTTC. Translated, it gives CASRMTSGLAGRNEQFF. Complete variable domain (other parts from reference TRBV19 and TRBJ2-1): DGGITQSPKYLFRKEGQNVTLSCEQNLNHDAMYWYRQDPGQGLRLIYYSQIVNDFQKGDIAEGYSVSREKKESFPLTVTSAQKNPTAFYLCASRMTSGLAGRNEQFFGPGTRLTVL.

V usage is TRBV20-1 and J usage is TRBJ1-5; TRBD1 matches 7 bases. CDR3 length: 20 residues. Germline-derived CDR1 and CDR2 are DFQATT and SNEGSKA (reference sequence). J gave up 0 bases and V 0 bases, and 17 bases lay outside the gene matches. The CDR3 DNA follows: TGCAGTGCTAGAGAGGATAGGGGACCCGGGACAGCACGTAGCAATCAGCCCCAGCATTTT. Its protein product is CSAREDRGPGTARSNQPQHF.

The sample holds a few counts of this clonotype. CDR3 region: CASSLKGQGRAGPEAFF. The DNA of the CDR3 is TGTGCCAGCAGTTTAAAGGGACAGGGGAGAGCCGGTCCTGAAGCTTTCTTT. This chain connects TRBV27 to TRBJ1-1, with 10 bases fitting TRBD1. Looked up from germline, CDR1 is MNHEY and CDR2 is SMNVEV (reference sequence). Trimming removed 2 bases from V and 6 bases from J; junction bases left unmatched: 12. The CDR3 sequence is 17 residues long.

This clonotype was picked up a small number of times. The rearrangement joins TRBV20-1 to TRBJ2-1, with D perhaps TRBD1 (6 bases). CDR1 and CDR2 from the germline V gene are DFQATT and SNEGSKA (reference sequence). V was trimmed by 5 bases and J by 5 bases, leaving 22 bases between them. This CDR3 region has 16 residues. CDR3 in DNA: TGCAGTGCTTCTGGGTGGGGGACATCCACTCACAATGAGCAGTTCTTC. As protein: CSASGWGTSTHNEQFF.

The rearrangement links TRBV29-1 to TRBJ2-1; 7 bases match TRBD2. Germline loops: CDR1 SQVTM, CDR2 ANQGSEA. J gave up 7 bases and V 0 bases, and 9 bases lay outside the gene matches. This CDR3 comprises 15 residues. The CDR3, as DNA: TGCAGCGTTGAAGATCGGGCTAGCGGACGGAATGAGCAGTTCTTC. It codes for CSVEDRASGRNEQFF.

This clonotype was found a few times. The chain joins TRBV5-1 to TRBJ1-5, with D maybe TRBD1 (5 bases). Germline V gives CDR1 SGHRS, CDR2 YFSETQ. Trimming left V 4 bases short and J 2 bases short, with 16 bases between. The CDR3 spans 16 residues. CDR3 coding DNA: TGCGCCAGCAGCACCGGGACCTTCGAGCGCAATCAGCCCCAGCATTTT. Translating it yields CASSTGTFERNQPQHF.

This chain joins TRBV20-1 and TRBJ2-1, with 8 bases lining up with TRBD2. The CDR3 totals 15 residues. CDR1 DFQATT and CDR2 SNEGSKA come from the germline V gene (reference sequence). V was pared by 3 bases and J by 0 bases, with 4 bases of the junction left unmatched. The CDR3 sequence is CSARLAGSSYNEQFF. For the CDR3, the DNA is TGCAGTGCTAGGCTAGCGGGTAGCTCCTACAATGAGCAGTTCTTC.

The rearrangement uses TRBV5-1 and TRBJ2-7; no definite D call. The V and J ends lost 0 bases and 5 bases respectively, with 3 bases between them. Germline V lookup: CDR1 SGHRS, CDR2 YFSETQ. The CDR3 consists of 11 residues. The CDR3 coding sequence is TGCGCCAGCAGCTTGGAAGACGAGCAGTACTTC. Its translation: CASSLEDEQYF.

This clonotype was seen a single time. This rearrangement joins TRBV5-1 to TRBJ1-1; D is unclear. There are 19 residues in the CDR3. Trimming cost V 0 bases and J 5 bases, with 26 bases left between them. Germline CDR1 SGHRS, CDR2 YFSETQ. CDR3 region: CASSLGVTRVLRVGTEAFF. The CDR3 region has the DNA TGCGCCAGCAGCTTGGGTGTGACACGGGTATTGAGAGTGGGGACTGAAGCTTTCTTT.

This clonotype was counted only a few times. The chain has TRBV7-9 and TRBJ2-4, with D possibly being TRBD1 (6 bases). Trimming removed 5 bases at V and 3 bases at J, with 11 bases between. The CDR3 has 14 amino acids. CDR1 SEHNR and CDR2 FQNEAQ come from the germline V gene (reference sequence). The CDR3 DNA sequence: TGTGCCAGCAGCCATCCGGACAGCAAAAACATTCAGTACTTC. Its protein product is CASSHPDSKNIQYF. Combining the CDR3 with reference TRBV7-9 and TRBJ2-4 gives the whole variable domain DTGVSQNPRHKITKRGQNVTFRCDPISEHNRLYWYRQTLGQGPEFLTYFQNEAQLEKSRLLSDRFSAERPKGSFSTLEIQRTEQGDSAMYLCASSHPDSKNIQYFGAGTRLSVL.

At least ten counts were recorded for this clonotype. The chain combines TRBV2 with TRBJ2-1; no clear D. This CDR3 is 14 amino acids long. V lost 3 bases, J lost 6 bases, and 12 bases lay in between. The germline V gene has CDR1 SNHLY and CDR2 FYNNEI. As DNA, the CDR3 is TGTGCCAGCAGTGAGGCCAGTTCGGTCAATGAGCAGTTCTTC. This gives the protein CASSEASSVNEQFF.

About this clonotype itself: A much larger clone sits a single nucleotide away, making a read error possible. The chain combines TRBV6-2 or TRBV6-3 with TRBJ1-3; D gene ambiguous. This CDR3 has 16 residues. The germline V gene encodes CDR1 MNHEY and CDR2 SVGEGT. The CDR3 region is CVSSSDGRNPGNTIYF. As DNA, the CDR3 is TGTGTCAGCAGTTCTGATGGACGAAATCCGGGGAACACCATATATTTT.

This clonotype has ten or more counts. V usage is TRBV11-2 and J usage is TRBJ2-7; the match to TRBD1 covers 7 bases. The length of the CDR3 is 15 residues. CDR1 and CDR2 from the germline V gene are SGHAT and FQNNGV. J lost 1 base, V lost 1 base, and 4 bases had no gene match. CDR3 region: CASSLGQGRSYEQYF. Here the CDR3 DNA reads TGTGCCAGCAGCTTAGGACAGGGCCGTTCCTACGAGCAGTACTTC.

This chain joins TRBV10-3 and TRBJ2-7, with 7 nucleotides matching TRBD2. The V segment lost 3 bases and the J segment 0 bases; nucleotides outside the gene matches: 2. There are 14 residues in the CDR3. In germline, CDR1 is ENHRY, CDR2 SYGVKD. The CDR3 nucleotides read TGTGCCATCAGTGAAGGCGGGAGCTCCTACGAGCAGTACTTC. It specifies CAISEGGSSYEQYF.

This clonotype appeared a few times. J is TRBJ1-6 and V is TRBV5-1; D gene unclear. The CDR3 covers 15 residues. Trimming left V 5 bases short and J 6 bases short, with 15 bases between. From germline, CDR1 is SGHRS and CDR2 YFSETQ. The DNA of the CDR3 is TGCGCCAGCAGTCGAAAAACAGAGACTAATTCACCCCTCCACTTT. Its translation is CASSRKTETNSPLHF.

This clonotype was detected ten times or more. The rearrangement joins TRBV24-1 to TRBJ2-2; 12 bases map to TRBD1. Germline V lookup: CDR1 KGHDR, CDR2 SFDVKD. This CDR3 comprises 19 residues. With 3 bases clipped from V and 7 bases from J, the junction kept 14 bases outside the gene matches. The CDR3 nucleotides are TGTGCCACCAGTGATGCAACTTCGGGACAGGGGGCGTCATACGGGGAGCTGTTTTTT. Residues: CATSDATSGQGASYGELFF.

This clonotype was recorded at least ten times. The CDR3 loop reads CSASQGMAPSEQFF. The CDR3 DNA is TGCAGTGCCTCCCAGGGGATGGCCCCAAGTGAGCAGTTCTTC. The V and J genes are TRBV20-1 and TRBJ2-1, with D possibly matching TRBD1 (6 bases). CDR1 and CDR2 from the germline V gene are DFQATT and SNEGSKA (reference sequence). CDR3 length equals 14 residues. V gave up 6 bases and J gave up 9 bases, with 21 bases separating them.